The 23 T cell receptor beta chains presented below share a single source sample, sequenced in a study of CD8 T cells in Susac syndrome. A quantity of roughly 0.5 to 1 ug RNA underwent reverse transcription using random hexamers. TCRdb re-derived calls from the immunoSEQ multiplex PCR reads in MiXCR, one entry per CDR3 protein. This table holds 150,000 to 200,000 distinct CDR3 sequences, 85% to 95% found once. The sample was CD8+ T cells from PBMCs. The receptor set was obtained from a human donor with Susac syndrome.

This clonotype has only one observation. This chain uses TRBV20-1 with TRBJ1-6, with D perhaps TRBD1 (5 bases). Trimming took 2 bases from V and 0 from J, leaving 14 bases between them. There are 17 residues in the CDR3. Germline loops: CDR1 DFQATT, CDR2 SNEGSKA (reference sequence). CDR3 residues: CSARSRDGYSYNSPLHF. CDR3 bases: TGCAGTGCTAGATCTCGGGACGGATACTCCTATAATTCACCCCTCCACTTT.

The chain uses TRBV28 and TRBJ2-1; D not resolved. The V end was cut by 5 bases, the J end by 3 bases, with 11 bases between. The CDR3 is 14 residues long. Germline V gives CDR1 MDHEN, CDR2 SYDVKM. Here the CDR3 reads CASSPMTNYNEQFF. The CDR3, as DNA: TGTGCCAGCAGTCCCATGACAAACTACAATGAGCAGTTCTTC.

The chain couples TRBV6-5 to TRBJ2-7, with D perhaps given as TRBD1 or TRBD2 (5 bases each). V shed 0 bases and J shed 2 bases, with 14 bases lying between them. CDR3 length: 16 residues. Germline loops: CDR1 MNHEY, CDR2 SVGAGI. In nucleotides, the CDR3 is TGTGCCAGCAGTTACTCTGGTGGGACGAGAACCTACGAGCAGTACTTC. Protein sequence: CASSYSGGTRTYEQYF.

This chain connects TRBV7-2 to TRBJ2-1; D is perhaps TRBD2 (6 bases). The CDR3 is 14 residues long. Germline CDR1 and CDR2: SGHTA and FQGNSA. The V end was cut by 11 bases, the J end by 2 bases, with 16 bases between. CDR3 loop: CAGGSAPTYNEQFF. CDR3 in DNA: TGTGCCGGGGGGTCAGCGCCCACCTACAATGAGCAGTTCTTC. Complete variable domain (other parts from reference TRBV7-2 and TRBJ2-1): GAGVSQSPSNKVTEKGKDVELRCDPISGHTALYWYRQSLGQGLEFLIYFQGNSAPDKSGLPSDRFSAERTGGSVSTLTIQRTQQEDSAVYLCAGGSAPTYNEQFFGPGTRLTVL.

This chain connects TRBV7-9 to TRBJ2-5, with D possibly being TRBD2 (6 bases). Germline lookup yields CDR1 SEHNR and CDR2 FQNEAQ (reference sequence). The CDR3 loop spans 14 amino acids. V shed 3 bases and J shed 3 bases, with 11 bases lying between them. CDR3 residues: CASSLGLGKETQYF. The CDR3 DNA sequence: TGTGCCAGCAGCTTGGGACTGGGGAAAGAGACCCAGTACTTC. Variable domain in full (rest from reference TRBV7-9 and TRBJ2-5): DTGVSQNPRHKITKRGQNVTFRCDPISEHNRLYWYRQTLGQGPEFLTYFQNEAQLEKSRLLSDRFSAERPKGSFSTLEIQRTEQGDSAMYLCASSLGLGKETQYFGPGTRLLVL.

This clonotype was observed once. J is TRBJ2-1 and V is TRBV29-1; D is perhaps TRBD2 (6 bases). This CDR3 has 13 amino acids. CDR1 is SQVTM, CDR2 ANQGSEA, per germline. Trimming took off 1 base at V and 7 bases at J, with 11 bases between the two ends. CDR3 sequence reads: CSVEGGSGNEQFF. In DNA, the CDR3 is TGCAGCGTTGAAGGTGGTAGCGGTAATGAGCAGTTCTTC.

The chain employs TRBV20-1 and TRBJ1-3; D unclear. Germline CDR1 and CDR2: DFQATT and SNEGSKA (reference sequence). V was pared by 6 bases and J by 3 bases, with 15 bases between. This CDR3 has 14 amino acids. CDR3 protein: CSAASGSNGNTIYF. As DNA, the CDR3 is TGCAGTGCAGCTTCGGGGTCTAATGGAAACACCATATATTTT.

The chain couples TRBV5-6 to TRBJ1-4; possibly TRBD1 for D (5 bases). The germline gives CDR1 SGHDT, CDR2 YYEEEE. Trimming removed 4 bases from V and 7 bases from J, with 8 bases in between. This CDR3 region has 12 residues. CDR3 in amino acids: CASSRGSEKLFF. DNA of the CDR3: TGTGCCAGCAGCAGGGGAAGTGAAAAACTGTTTTTT.

V is TRBV12-3 or TRBV12-4 and J is TRBJ2-3, with TRBD2 identical over 8 bases. The CDR3 consists of 14 residues. V shed 7 bases, J shed 5 bases, and the junction held 8 bases outside the gene matches. The CDR3: CASTRRGGKDTQYF. In DNA, the CDR3 is TGTGCCAGCACACGCCGGGGGGGCAAAGATACGCAGTATTTT.

The table lists this clonotype with a few counts. The CDR3, as DNA: TGTGCCAGCAGTGCCAGAGGGGACGAGCAGTACTTC. It encodes CASSARGDEQYF. The chain carries TRBV6-1 and TRBJ2-7, with D perhaps TRBD1 or TRBD2 (5 bases each). This CDR3 has 12 residues. V lost 4 bases and J lost 5, with 9 bases in between. Germline V lookup: CDR1 MNHNS, CDR2 SASEGT.

The V and J genes are TRBV7-6 and TRBJ2-1; TRBD2 might be the D (6 bases). Trimming stripped 0 bases from V and 7 bases from J, with 13 bases between. Germline V gives CDR1 SGHVS, CDR2 FNYEAQ. This CDR3 comprises 15 residues. CDR3 region: CASSLALGRGNEQFF. The CDR3 nucleotides read TGTGCCAGCAGCTTAGCCTTGGGTCGGGGGAATGAGCAGTTCTTC.

The rearrangement links TRBV12-3 or TRBV12-4 to TRBJ1-5, with 7 nucleotides matching TRBD1. The CDR3 consists of 15 residues. V trimming: 4 bases; J trimming: 1 base; junction bases outside the gene matches: 4. The CDR3 here is CASSYGQASNQPQHF. The CDR3 nucleotides are TGTGCCAGCAGTTACGGACAGGCCAGCAATCAGCCCCAGCATTTT.

The chain combines TRBV7-9 with TRBJ2-7; TRBD2 matches 7 bases. V lost 8 bases to trimming and J lost 4 bases; unmatched junction nucleotides: 5. Per the germline V gene, CDR1 is SEHNR and CDR2 is FQNEAQ (reference sequence). The CDR3 spans 12 residues. The CDR3: CASGRGEYEQYF. The DNA of the CDR3 is TGTGCCAGCGGTCGGGGGGAGTACGAGCAGTACTTC.

This chain links TRBV29-1 with TRBJ1-1; D remains unclear. The CDR3 sequence is 11 residues long. V lost 2 bases and J lost 6, with 7 bases in between. Germline CDR1 and CDR2: SQVTM and ANQGSEA. The CDR3 nucleotides are TGCAGCGTTGAACAGGCGCCTGAAGCTTTCTTT. Its translation: CSVEQAPEAFF. Based on the CDR3 plus reference TRBV29-1 and TRBJ1-1, the full variable domain is SAVISQKPSRDICQRGTSLTIQCQVDSQVTMMFWYRQQPGQSLTLIATANQGSEATYESGFVIDKFPISRPNLTFSTLTVSNMSPEDSSIYLCSVEQAPEAFFGQGTRLTVV.

This chain links TRBV7-8 with TRBJ2-1; 14 bases align to TRBD2. The germline V gene has CDR1 SGHVS and CDR2 FQNEAQ. V shed 3 bases, J shed 7 bases, and the junction held 14 bases outside the gene matches. The CDR3 is 19 amino acids. CDR3 bases: TGTGCCAGCAGCTTGGGACTAGCGGGAGACCTCCCCCGTTGGAATGAGCAGTTCTTC. The encoded protein is CASSLGLAGDLPRWNEQFF.

This chain links TRBV4-1 with TRBJ1-5; D gene unclear. V shed 0 bases and J shed 3 bases, with 9 bases lying between them. The length of the CDR3 is 15 residues. Germline values: CDR1 MGHRA, CDR2 YSYEKL. Here the CDR3 DNA reads TGCGCCAGCAGCCAAGATCACGGGTACAATCAGCCCCAGCATTTT. It is translated as CASSQDHGYNQPQHF.

The CDR3 spells CASSGTSGLGSYEQYF. CDR3 in DNA: TGTGCCAGCAGTGGGACTAGCGGGCTAGGCTCCTACGAGCAGTACTTC. V and J are TRBV2 and TRBJ2-7; 11 nucleotides match TRBD2. The V segment lost 4 bases and the J segment 0 bases; nucleotides outside the gene matches: 5. The CDR3 extends over 16 amino acids. Germline V gene data show CDR1 as SNHLY and CDR2 as FYNNEI.

This clonotype was picked up a small number of times. Sequence at one end of the junction differs from germline and may be a read error. The V call is TRBV6-6, the J call TRBJ2-7; D remains ambiguous. Germline CDR1 reads MNHNY; CDR2 reads SVGAGI (reference sequence). The CDR3 consists of 10 residues. The CDR3 DNA reads TGTGCCAGCAGCTACTACGAGCAGTACTTC. It yields the protein CASSYYEQYF.

The chain joins TRBV5-6 to TRBJ2-1; TRBD2 is a possible D gene (5 bases). With 3 bases removed from V and 9 bases from J, the gap between germline ends came to 7 bases. The germline gives CDR1 SGHDT, CDR2 YYEEEE. The CDR3 length is 11 residues. CDR3 sequence reads: CASSWAGEQFF. The CDR3, as DNA: TGTGCCAGCAGCTGGGCGGGTGAGCAGTTCTTC.

The V and J genes are TRBV20-1 and TRBJ2-1; no firm D call. The V end was cut by 3 bases, the J end by 4 bases, with 10 bases between. The CDR3 loop spans 13 amino acids. Germline-derived CDR1 and CDR2 are DFQATT and SNEGSKA (reference sequence). The CDR3 nucleotides are TGCAGTGCTAGTAACCTATTGTACAATGAGCAGTTCTTC. Encoded protein: CSASNLLYNEQFF.

The rearrangement uses TRBV30 and TRBJ1-2, with D hard to call. Germline V gene sequence: CDR1 GTSNPN, CDR2 SVGIG (reference sequence). V lost 3 bases and J 6 bases, leaving 14 bases between the germline ends. The CDR3 runs 13 residues. The CDR3 nucleotides read TGTGCCTGGAGCGAGGCCGACTGGAATGGCTACACCTTC. This codes for CAWSEADWNGYTF.

This chain links TRBV7-9 with TRBJ1-2; 7 positions match TRBD1. Germline lookup yields CDR1 SEHNR and CDR2 FQNEAQ (reference sequence). Losses at the gene ends were 5 bases for V and 4 bases for J; bases not matched to a gene: 7. This CDR3 comprises 14 residues. The CDR3 sequence is CASSDTQGLYGYTF. CDR3 nucleotides: TGTGCCAGCAGCGATACACAGGGGCTCTATGGCTACACCTTC.

The DNA for the CDR3 is TGCGCCAGCAGTCAATACCCCCTCCTCTTCAACTATGGCTACACCTTC. Protein product: CASSQYPLLFNYGYTF. This sequence joins TRBV23-1 and TRBJ1-2; D is ambiguous. TRBV23-1 is labeled an ORF, and its function is uncertain. V was cut by 1 base and J by 2 bases, with 14 bases left in between. CDR3 size: 16 residues.